These 18 T cell receptor beta chains share one sample of origin, sequenced in a study of blood T cell repertoires in COVID-19. Profiled with immunoSEQ multiplex PCR; TCRdb holds only in-frame clones, not every one. Found here are about 300,000 clones, roughly 85% of them singletons; the top ten hold approximately 5%. The specimen was PBMCs or T cells enriched from blood (not recorded which). The receptors shown here come from a woman between 25 and 40 years old who had recovered from COVID-19.

The chain employs TRBV19 and TRBJ1-1; perhaps TRBD1 as D (5 bases). CDR1 LNHDA and CDR2 SQIVND come from the germline V gene (reference sequence). The CDR3 length is 14 residues. Trimming removed 6 bases at V and 1 base at J, with 12 bases between. CDR3 nucleotides: TGTGCCAGTAGGGCGCGGGACCGGAACACTGAAGCTTTCTTT. Translation: CASRARDRNTEAFF.

This rearrangement joins TRBV19 to TRBJ1-2; 7 bases fit TRBD1. The V segment lost 4 bases and the J segment 3 bases; nucleotides outside the gene matches: 11. Germline loops: CDR1 LNHDA, CDR2 SQIVND (reference sequence). The CDR3 has 16 residues. CDR3 in amino acids: CASSTRTGRGDYGYTF. In nucleotides, the CDR3 is TGTGCCAGTAGTACCCGGACGGGCAGGGGGGACTATGGCTACACCTTC.

This chain connects TRBV11-2 to TRBJ1-2, with 7 bases that match TRBD1. The CDR3 consists of 13 residues. Germline V gene sequence: CDR1 SGHAT, CDR2 FQNNGV. The ends lost 5 bases at V and 6 bases at J; junction bases unmatched: 6. The CDR3 here is CASSQTGRDGYTF. For the CDR3, the DNA is TGTGCCAGCAGCCAGACAGGGCGTGATGGCTACACCTTC.

The V call is TRBV9, the J call TRBJ2-5; possible D gene TRBD1, 6 bases. The CDR3 totals 15 residues. Trimming removed 0 bases from V and 1 base from J, with 10 bases in between. Per germline, CDR1 SGDLS and CDR2 YYNGEE. CDR3 coding DNA: TGTGCCAGCAGCGTAGGGGCAGGGGTCCAAGAGACCCAGTACTTC. Protein product: CASSVGAGVQETQYF.

This chain links TRBV19 with TRBJ2-7; 11 bases match TRBD1. Germline values: CDR1 LNHDA, CDR2 SQIVND (reference sequence). V lost 6 bases to trimming and J lost 1 base; unmatched junction nucleotides: 5. CDR3 length: 15 amino acids. The CDR3 region has the DNA TGTGCCAGTAGAGCGGGACAGGGGGTTTCCTACGAGCAGTACTTC. This encodes CASRAGQGVSYEQYF. Using reference TRBV19 and TRBJ2-7 for the parts outside the CDR3, the full variable domain is DGGITQSPKYLFRKEGQNVTLSCEQNLNHDAMYWYRQDPGQGLRLIYYSQIVNDFQKGDIAEGYSVSREKKESFPLTVTSAQKNPTAFYLCASRAGQGVSYEQYFGPGTRLTVT.

The chain carries TRBV19 and TRBJ2-3; 7 positions match TRBD2. The CDR3 is made up of 16 amino acids. Per germline, CDR1 LNHDA and CDR2 SQIVND (reference sequence). V shed 4 bases and J 0 bases; nucleotides not matched to a gene: 7. As DNA, the CDR3 is TGTGCCAGTAGTACGGGGAGCGGGACCAGCACAGATACGCAGTATTTT. Translated, it gives CASSTGSGTSTDTQYF. The complete variable domain, with remaining parts taken from reference TRBV19 and TRBJ2-3, reads DGGITQSPKYLFRKEGQNVTLSCEQNLNHDAMYWYRQDPGQGLRLIYYSQIVNDFQKGDIAEGYSVSREKKESFPLTVTSAQKNPTAFYLCASSTGSGTSTDTQYFGPGTRLTVL.

This chain joins TRBV5-4 and TRBJ2-5; no clear D gene. Germline assignment: CDR1 SGHNT and CDR2 YYREEE (reference sequence). The germline V and J ends were trimmed by 4 bases and 5 bases, with 9 bases remaining between them. CDR3 length: 12 residues. The CDR3, as DNA: TGTGCCAGCAGCATGTCCGGGGAGACCCAGTACTTC. Its protein product is CASSMSGETQYF.

V gene TRBV5-4 combines with J gene TRBJ1-1, with a weak D call TRBD1 (5 bases). The CDR3 runs to 13 residues. The germline V gene has CDR1 SGHNT and CDR2 YYREEE (reference sequence). Trimming removed 3 bases at V and 8 bases at J, with 14 bases between. This chain's CDR3 is CASSSPHAGEAFF. The CDR3 bases are TGTGCCAGCAGCTCCCCACACGCAGGGGAAGCTTTCTTT.

The chain couples TRBV18 to TRBJ1-1, with D possibly TRBD1 on 6 matching bases. Germline loops: CDR1 KGHSH, CDR2 LQKENI. CDR3 size: 14 residues. Trimming left V 0 bases short and J 4 bases short, with 9 bases between. The CDR3 loop reads CASSPPGQPTEAFF. For the CDR3, the DNA is TGTGCCAGCTCACCACCGGGACAACCCACTGAAGCTTTCTTT. The full variable domain, rest sourced from reference TRBV18 and TRBJ1-1, is NAGVMQNPRHLVRRRGQEARLRCSPMKGHSHVYWYRQLPEEGLKFMVYLQKENIIDESGMPKERFSAEFPKEGPSILRIQQVVRGDSAAYFCASSPPGQPTEAFFGQGTRLTVV.

As to this clone: Other nucleotide sequences in the sample specify the same CDR3. This rearrangement joins TRBV7-2 to TRBJ2-3, with 7 positions matching TRBD1. This CDR3 has 15 residues. Unmatched junction bases numbered 4, after V lost 1 base and J lost 3 bases. Germline CDR1 and CDR2: SGHTA and FQGNSA. CDR3 coding DNA: TGTGCCAGCAGCTTAGGGCCAGGGGGTACAGATACGCAGTATTTT. Its protein product is CASSLGPGGTDTQYF.

This chain links TRBV5-1 with TRBJ1-2; maybe TRBD1 (6 bases). V lost 4 bases and J 4 bases, leaving 11 bases between the germline ends. Germline CDR1 and CDR2: SGHRS and YFSETQ. The length of the CDR3 is 13 residues. CDR3 sequence (DNA): TGCGCCAGCAGCCCATCGGACAGCTATGGCTACACCTTC. Residues: CASSPSDSYGYTF.

CDR3 sequence reads: CASSSKPLVAGAISGYTF. The CDR3 DNA is TGTGCCAGCAGCTCTAAACCCTTGGTGGCGGGAGCTATCTCTGGCTACACCTTC. The chain combines TRBV5-8 with TRBJ1-2; D is ambiguous. Germline V CDR1 and CDR2: SGHTS, YDEGEE. V was pared by 3 bases and J by 7 bases, with 28 bases between. The CDR3 covers 18 residues.

The V gene is TRBV29-1, the J gene TRBJ1-1, with 7 bases aligning to TRBD1. The CDR3 is 13 amino acids. CDR1 is SQVTM and CDR2 is ANQGSEA in the germline V gene. The ends lost 2 bases at V and 7 bases at J; junction bases unmatched: 7. The CDR3 is CSVERQGESEAFF. The CDR3 DNA is TGCAGCGTTGAAAGACAGGGAGAAAGTGAAGCTTTCTTT.

The chain employs TRBV2 and TRBJ2-6; 7 nucleotides line up with TRBD1. V shed 7 bases and J 2 bases; nucleotides not matched to a gene: 8. CDR3 size: 16 residues. Germline-derived CDR1 and CDR2 are SNHLY and FYNNEI. The CDR3, as DNA: TGTGCCAGCACTGACAGGGTAGGCCCTGGGGCCAACGTCCTGACTTTC. Amino acid sequence: CASTDRVGPGANVLTF.

The CDR3 region is CASTKTETNTEAFF. The CDR3 nucleotides are TGTGCCAGCACCAAGACAGAAACGAACACTGAAGCTTTCTTT. J is TRBJ1-1 and V is TRBV7-8, with a possible D match to TRBD1 (5 bases). V was pared by 7 bases and J by 1 base, with 13 bases between. Germline values: CDR1 SGHVS, CDR2 FQNEAQ. The CDR3 contains 14 residues.

V usage is TRBV28 and J usage is TRBJ2-5; 7 bases are a match to TRBD1. Per germline, CDR1 MDHEN and CDR2 SYDVKM. The CDR3 covers 12 residues. With V trimmed by 10 bases and J by 5 bases, 7 bases remained unmatched. In DNA, the CDR3 is TGTGCCATCCAGGGGGTTCGGGAGACCCAGTACTTC. Translating it yields CAIQGVRETQYF.

V gene TRBV7-2 combines with J gene TRBJ2-1; TRBD2 matches at 10 bases. Trimming removed 1 base from V and 4 bases from J; junction bases left unmatched: 10. This CDR3 has 18 residues. Germline lookup yields CDR1 SGHTA and CDR2 FQGNSA. This chain's CDR3 is CASSLVLAGAAPYNEQFF. Written as DNA, the CDR3 is TGTGCCAGCAGCTTAGTCCTAGCGGGGGCCGCCCCTTACAATGAGCAGTTCTTC.

This chain joins TRBV4-1 and TRBJ1-1; unclear D gene. The V end was cut by 2 bases, the J end by 5 bases, with 6 bases between. Germline V lookup: CDR1 MGHRA, CDR2 YSYEKL. The CDR3 loop spans 12 amino acids. As DNA, the CDR3 is TGCGCCAGCAGCCAACGGGGTACTGAAGCTTTCTTT. Translated, it gives CASSQRGTEAFF.